The clone carrying this T cell receptor (beta chain) came up a few times. Its antigen is as yet unknown. These data belong to a study of cytomegalovirus exposure and HLA in healthy donors. Study conclusions and caveats: Among immune exposure information, only CMV serostatus was available. It was assumed in the presence/absence analyses that sequencing depth was roughly uniform across donors.

CDR3 length equals 14 residues. Germline CDR1 reads MNHEY; CDR2 reads SMNVEV (reference sequence). V gave up 5 bases and J gave up 11 bases; unmatched junction bases: 13. PCR employed 60 Vbeta and 13 Jbeta primers. Libraries were prepared by immunoSEQ multiplex PCR; TCRdb keeps only in-frame clonotypes and omits some of them. Of 160,000 or so clones listed, approximately 80% are singletons. The chain recombines TRBV27 with TRBJ2-7; 9 nucleotides agree with TRBD2. Sample: PBMCs. The sequence was obtained from a woman aged 50 to 60 in good health and CMV-seronegative. The CDR3 region is CASSPIAGGPYEYF. In DNA form, the CDR3 reads TGTGCCAGCAGTCCCATTGCGGGGGGGCCATATGAGTACTTC.